The 17 T cell receptor beta chains below all came from one sample that was sequenced in a study of blood T cells in healthy people across ages (dated by TCRdb to between 2015 and 2016). Receptor libraries were prepared by 5' RACE. TCRdb names Illumina HiSeq 2500 as the instrument used. A second PCR of roughly 6 to 11 cycles was run with a J-beta primer mix and a sample-barcoded 5' primer. TCRdb redid the processing of the public reads, applying fastp at Q25 and MiXCR, and retained in-frame beta chains. A single entry per CDR3 protein holds the most common genes and DNA from its merged rows. For this sample there are approximately 800,000 distinct CDR3 sequences; about 42% appear just once. The ten biggest clones cover roughly 18% of the sample. The sequenced material came from blood. These receptors originate from a man older than 75 in good health.

There are a few counts of this clonotype. V and J are TRBV11-3 and TRBJ2-7, with 9 nucleotides matching TRBD1. CDR3 length: 14 amino acids. Germline V gives CDR1 SGHNT, CDR2 YENEEA. Trimming took 4 bases from V and 6 from J; bases not matched to a gene: 7. This chain's CDR3 is CASSSGDREAEQYF. DNA for the CDR3: TGTGCCAGCAGCTCGGGGGACAGGGAGGCCGAGCAGTACTTC.

This clonotype was recorded many times. J is TRBJ2-1 and V is TRBV5-1; a possible D gene is TRBD2 (5 bases). From germline, CDR1 is SGHRS and CDR2 YFSETQ. V dropped 0 bases and J dropped 4 bases, with 11 bases sitting between them. The CDR3 has 15 amino acids. The CDR3 DNA follows: TGCGCCAGCAGCTTGGGAGGGATCGAATACAATGAGCAGTTCTTC. It is translated as CASSLGGIEYNEQFF.

The V gene is TRBV2, the J gene TRBJ2-3, with a possible D match to TRBD1 (6 bases). Germline CDR1 is SNHLY and CDR2 is FYNNEI. CDR3 length: 16 amino acids. V was clipped by 2 bases and J by 4 bases, with 16 bases between them. DNA of the CDR3: TGTGCCAGCAGTGAACCCGGCCAGGGGTCCCCAGATACGCAGTATTTT. This encodes CASSEPGQGSPDTQYF.

This clonotype came up many times. The rearrangement links TRBV7-2 to TRBJ2-7, with 13 positions matching TRBD2. Looked up from germline, CDR1 is SGHTA and CDR2 is FQGNSA. The CDR3 covers 15 residues. Trimming at V came to 5 bases and at J to 2 bases, leaving 3 bases not matched to a gene. CDR3 protein: CASSPGTSGAYEQYF. CDR3 DNA: TGTGCCAGCAGCCCGGGGACTAGCGGGGCCTACGAGCAGTACTTC. The full variable domain, with the rest looked up from reference TRBV7-2 and TRBJ2-7, is GAGVSQSPSNKVTEKGKDVELRCDPISGHTALYWYRQSLGQGLEFLIYFQGNSAPDKSGLPSDRFSAERTGGSVSTLTIQRTQQEDSAVYLCASSPGTSGAYEQYFGPGTRLTVT.

The chain couples TRBV27 to TRBJ1-6; no definite D call. Germline CDR1 reads MNHEY; CDR2 reads SMNVEV (reference sequence). The CDR3 runs to 17 residues. Deletions cut 0 bases from V and 0 bases from J, with 9 bases between. The CDR3 is CASSLSRASSYNSPLHF. The CDR3 DNA sequence: TGTGCCAGCAGTTTATCCCGGGCTAGCTCCTATAATTCACCCCTCCACTTT.

Only one count was recorded for this clonotype. This sequence joins TRBV25-1 and TRBJ1-2, with TRBD1 matching over 12 bases. Germline V gene sequence: CDR1 MGHDK, CDR2 SYGVNS. Germline trimming cut 6 bases from V and 8 bases from J; bases unmatched to any gene: 4. The CDR3 loop spans 13 amino acids. The CDR3 region has the DNA TGTGCCAGCAGGCGGGACAGGGGGCCCGGCTACACCTTC. Its translation: CASRRDRGPGYTF.

The chain carries TRBV7-9 and TRBJ2-2; D possibly corresponds to TRBD2 (6 bases). V lost 1 base and J 10 bases, leaving 7 bases between the germline ends. CDR1 and CDR2 (germline): SEHNR, FQNEAQ (reference sequence). The CDR3 extends over 12 amino acids. CDR3 DNA sequence: TGTGCCAGCAGCTTAGGGAGGGCGGAGCTGTTTTTT. This gives the protein CASSLGRAELFF.

J is TRBJ1-4 and V is TRBV5-1; a weak D match, TRBD1 (6 bases). The germline V gene encodes CDR1 SGHRS and CDR2 YFSETQ. The V end lost 4 bases, the J end lost 4 bases, and 11 bases lay between the germline ends. The CDR3 totals 14 residues. CDR3 DNA: TGCGCCAGCAGCCTCGACAGGTTTAATGAAAAACTGTTTTTT. It yields the protein CASSLDRFNEKLFF.

Regarding this clonotype: The junction and the germline gene differ at one end; a read error may be behind it. The V and J genes are TRBV11-3 and TRBJ2-1; 7 nucleotides agree with TRBD1. The germline CDR1 and CDR2 sequences are SGHNT and YENEEA. The CDR3 has 16 amino acids. The CDR3 loop is CACSLGQALAVWEQFF. CDR3 DNA sequence: TGTGCCTGCAGCTTAGGACAGGCTCTGGCAGTGTGGGAGCAGTTCTTC.

This clonotype was recorded a few times. The chain links TRBV12-3 or TRBV12-4 to TRBJ1-4; 7 nucleotides agree with TRBD1. The CDR3 is 17 amino acids. J lost 4 bases, V lost 6 bases, and 14 bases had no gene match. CDR3 sequence: CASSLRGGTVFNEKLFF. The CDR3 nucleotides are TGTGCCAGCAGCCTCAGGGGAGGGACAGTGTTTAATGAAAAACTGTTTTTT.

This clonotype has at least ten counts. This chain connects TRBV7-9 to TRBJ2-3, with D perhaps matching TRBD2 (7 bases). This CDR3 is built from 12 residues. Germline loops: CDR1 SEHNR, CDR2 FQNEAQ (reference sequence). V lost 8 bases to trimming and J lost 6 bases, with 12 bases between them. The CDR3 sequence is CASGGAADTQYF. CDR3 sequence (DNA): TGTGCCAGCGGGGGGGCGGCGGATACGCAGTATTTT. The full variable domain, rest sourced from reference TRBV7-9 and TRBJ2-3, is DTGVSQNPRHKITKRGQNVTFRCDPISEHNRLYWYRQTLGQGPEFLTYFQNEAQLEKSRLLSDRFSAERPKGSFSTLEIQRTEQGDSAMYLCASGGAADTQYFGPGTRLTVL.

This clonotype was counted at least ten times. V gene TRBV4-3 combines with J gene TRBJ1-2, with D perhaps TRBD1 (5 bases). V lost 2 bases and J 5 bases, leaving 9 bases between the germline ends. Germline lookup yields CDR1 LGHNA and CDR2 YSLEER. There are 13 residues in the CDR3. CDR3 loop: CASSQQGAYGYTF. The CDR3 bases are TGCGCCAGCAGCCAACAGGGCGCTTATGGCTACACCTTC.

This clonotype has a handful of counts. The chain combines TRBV27 with TRBJ2-1; 7 nucleotides agree with TRBD2. CDR3 length equals 17 residues. With 4 bases clipped from V and 1 base from J, the junction kept 10 bases outside the gene matches. Germline-derived CDR1 and CDR2 are MNHEY and SMNVEV (reference sequence). The CDR3, as DNA: TGTGCCAGCAGTTGGGGTTCTAGCGGAGCGTCCTACAATGAGCAGTTCTTC. Amino acid sequence: CASSWGSSGASYNEQFF.

The genes are TRBV3-1 and TRBJ1-6; 8 nucleotides match TRBD1. The CDR3 sequence is 14 residues long. V shed 4 bases, J shed 7 bases, and the junction held 3 bases outside the gene matches. Germline-derived CDR1 and CDR2 are LGHDT and YNNKEL (reference sequence). The CDR3 sequence is CASSPRTGNSPLHF. CDR3 DNA: TGTGCCAGCAGCCCTAGGACAGGGAATTCACCCCTCCACTTT.

The CDR3, as DNA: TGCGCCAGCAGCCCCGGGACTCACTACAATGAGCAGTTCTTC. Protein: CASSPGTHYNEQFF. J is TRBJ2-1 and V is TRBV5-1; possibly TRBD2 for D (6 bases). The germline V gene encodes CDR1 SGHRS and CDR2 YFSETQ. The CDR3 loop spans 14 amino acids. The germline V and J ends were trimmed by 4 bases and 3 bases, with 11 bases remaining between them.

This clonotype came up a few times. V usage is TRBV7-3 and J usage is TRBJ1-1, with D perhaps TRBD1 (6 bases). The CDR3 sequence is 13 residues long. The V end was cut by 2 bases, the J end by 6 bases, with 10 bases between. Looked up from germline, CDR1 is SGHTA and CDR2 is FQGTGA. CDR3 in amino acids: CASSLVGGPEAFF. CDR3 nucleotide sequence: TGTGCCAGCAGCTTAGTAGGGGGACCTGAAGCTTTCTTT. Using reference TRBV7-3 and TRBJ1-1 for the parts outside the CDR3, the full variable domain is GAGVSQTPSNKVTEKGKYVELRCDPISGHTALYWYRQSLGQGPEFLIYFQGTGAADDSGLPNDRFFAVRPEGSVSTLKIQRTERGDSAVYLCASSLVGGPEAFFGQGTRLTVV.

The chain links TRBV5-1 to TRBJ2-7, with D perhaps TRBD1 (5 bases). The DNA end is more similar to TRBJ2-5, so the J call may be wrong. Germline V gene data show CDR1 as SGHRS and CDR2 as YFSETQ. This CDR3 spans 16 amino acids. The CDR3: CASSSMSSGIGETQYF. DNA for the CDR3: TGCGCCAGCAGCTCCATGAGCTCAGGGATAGGGGAGACCCAGTACTTC.